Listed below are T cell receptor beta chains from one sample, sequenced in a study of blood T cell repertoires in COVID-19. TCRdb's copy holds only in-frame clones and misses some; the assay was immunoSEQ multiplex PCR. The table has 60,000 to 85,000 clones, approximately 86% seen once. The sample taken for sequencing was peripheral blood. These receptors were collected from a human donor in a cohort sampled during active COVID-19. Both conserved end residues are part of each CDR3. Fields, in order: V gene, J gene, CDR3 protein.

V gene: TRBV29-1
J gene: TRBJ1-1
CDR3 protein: CSVQTRGASGEAFF

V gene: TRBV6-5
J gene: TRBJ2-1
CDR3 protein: CASSYSGGRNNEQFF

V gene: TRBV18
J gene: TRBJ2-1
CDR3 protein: CASSSQRNEQFF

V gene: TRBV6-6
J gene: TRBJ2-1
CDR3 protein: CASRGRDRRTTNEQFF

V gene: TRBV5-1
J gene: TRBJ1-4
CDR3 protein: CASSLGYDRSAAEF

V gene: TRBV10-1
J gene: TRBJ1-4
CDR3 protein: CASKPGTGGREKLFF

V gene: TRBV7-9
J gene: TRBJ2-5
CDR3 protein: CASSSRGGETQYF

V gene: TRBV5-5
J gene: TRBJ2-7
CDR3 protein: CASSLIGADYEQYF

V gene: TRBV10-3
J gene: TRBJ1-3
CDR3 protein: CATLGQGGNSGNTIYF

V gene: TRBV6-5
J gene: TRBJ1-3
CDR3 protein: CASSNRGQGNTIYF

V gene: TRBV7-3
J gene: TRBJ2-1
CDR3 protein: CASSLPGIINEQFF

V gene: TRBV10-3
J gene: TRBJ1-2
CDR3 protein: CAITPGQGYGYTF

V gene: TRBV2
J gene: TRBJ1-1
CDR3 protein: CASRPGPEAFF

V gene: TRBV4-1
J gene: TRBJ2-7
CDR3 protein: CASSQALGTGGEQYF

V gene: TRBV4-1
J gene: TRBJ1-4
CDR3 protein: CASSQDLLGVIFEKLFF

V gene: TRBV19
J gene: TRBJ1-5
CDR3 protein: CASRMTGYGGRGNQPQHF

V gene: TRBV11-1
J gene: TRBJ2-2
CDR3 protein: CASRGTSVATGELFF

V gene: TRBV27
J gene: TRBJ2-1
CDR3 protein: CASSVLAVSSYNEQFF

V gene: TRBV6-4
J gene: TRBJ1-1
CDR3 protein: CASSEYPVGALRTEAFF

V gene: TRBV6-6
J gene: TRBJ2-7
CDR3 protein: CASSYRGGESSYEQYF

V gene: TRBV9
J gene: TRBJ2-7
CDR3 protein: CASSRGQASSYEQYF

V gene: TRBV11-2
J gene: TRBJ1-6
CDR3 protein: CASSLVGGPLHF

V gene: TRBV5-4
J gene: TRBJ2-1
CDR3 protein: CASSAAGSGVSSYNEQFF

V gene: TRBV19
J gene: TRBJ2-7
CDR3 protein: CASSSGDRVEQYF

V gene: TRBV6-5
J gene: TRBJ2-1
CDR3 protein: CASILWRSYNEQFF

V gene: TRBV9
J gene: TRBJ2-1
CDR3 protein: CASSRTSGADEQFF

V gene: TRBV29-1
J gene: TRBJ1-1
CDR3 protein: CSVLDRGRNTEAFF

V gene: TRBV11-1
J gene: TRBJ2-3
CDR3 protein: CASSLNRGTDTQYF

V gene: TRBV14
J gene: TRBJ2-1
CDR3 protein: CASSLQGNEQFF

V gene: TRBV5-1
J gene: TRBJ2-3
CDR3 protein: CASSFRQGPDTQYF

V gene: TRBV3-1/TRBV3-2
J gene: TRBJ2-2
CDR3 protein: CASSQTGLPKVGTGELFF

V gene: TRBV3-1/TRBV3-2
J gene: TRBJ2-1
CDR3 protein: CASSQDGGGYEQFF

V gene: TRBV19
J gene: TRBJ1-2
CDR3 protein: CASSIRRRGYGYTF

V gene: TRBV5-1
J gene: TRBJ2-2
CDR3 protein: CASSSQGTSITGELFF

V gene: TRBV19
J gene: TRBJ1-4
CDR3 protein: CASSRGQAPNEKLFF

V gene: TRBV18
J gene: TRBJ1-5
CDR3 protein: CASSPYSNQPQHF

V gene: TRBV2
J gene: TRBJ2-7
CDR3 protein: CASRVYEQYF

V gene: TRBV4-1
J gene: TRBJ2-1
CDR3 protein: CASSQVGTGRQSSHEQFF

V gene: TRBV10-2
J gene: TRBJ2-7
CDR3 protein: CASRDSSSYEQYF

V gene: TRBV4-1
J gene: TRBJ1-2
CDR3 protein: CASSHASFRGTYGYTF

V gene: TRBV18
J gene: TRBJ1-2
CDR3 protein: CASSVTGSTNYGYTF

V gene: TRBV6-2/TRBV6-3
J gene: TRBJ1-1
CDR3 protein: CASSYSIFLRPKLLNTEAFF

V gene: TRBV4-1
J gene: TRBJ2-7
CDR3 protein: CASSQEGLRGEQYF

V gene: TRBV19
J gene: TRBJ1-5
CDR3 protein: CASTLDRGRWQPQHF

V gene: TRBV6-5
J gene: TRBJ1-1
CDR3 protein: CASSPGAGAQTEAFF

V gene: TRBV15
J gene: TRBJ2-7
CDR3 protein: CATSREKTGGYEQYF

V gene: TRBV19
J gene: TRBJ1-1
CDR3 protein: CASSQLSGFNTEAFF

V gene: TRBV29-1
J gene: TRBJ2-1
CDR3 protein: CSASLANNEQFF

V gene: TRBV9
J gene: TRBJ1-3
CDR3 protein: CASSVGQGAGNTIYF

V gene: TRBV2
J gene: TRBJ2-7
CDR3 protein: CASSRLAEYEQYF

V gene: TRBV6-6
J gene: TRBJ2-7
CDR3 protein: CASSSGTSGSEQYF

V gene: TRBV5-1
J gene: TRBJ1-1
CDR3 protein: CASSLGRGSAIMNTEAFF

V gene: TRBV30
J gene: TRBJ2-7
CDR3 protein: CAWTVSGYEQYF

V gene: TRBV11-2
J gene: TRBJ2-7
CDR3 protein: CASSEEGGASPGYEQYF

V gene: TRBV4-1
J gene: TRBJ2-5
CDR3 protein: CASSQDWTGQETQYF

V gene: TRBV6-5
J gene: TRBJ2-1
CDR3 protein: CASSIAGEAYNEQFF

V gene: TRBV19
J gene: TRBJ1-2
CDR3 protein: CASSISWTEYGYTF

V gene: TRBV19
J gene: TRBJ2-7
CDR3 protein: CASSISARSYEQYF

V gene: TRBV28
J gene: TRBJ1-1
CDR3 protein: CASTKLSGEAFF